Listed below are T cell receptor beta chains from one sample, sequenced in a study of blood T cell repertoires in COVID-19. The data were produced by immunoSEQ multiplex PCR, yet TCRdb's version contains in-frame clones alone and is incomplete. The sample holds some 200,000 clones, approximately 90% seen once. The sequencing input was peripheral blood. These TCRs come from a man aged 80 or over with acute or convalescent COVID-19. Each CDR3 is given with its conserved first and last residue. A D gene is named only where the DNA matches it firmly. Size tells how often a clone was seen (once, few, many) or the class of an expanded clone, and some rows leave it out.

V gene: TRBV27
D gene: .
J gene: TRBJ1-4
clone size: .
CDR3 protein: CASSWNSGAKLFF
CDR3 DNA: TGTGCCAGCAGTTGGAACAGCGGGGCAAAACTGTTTTTT

V gene: TRBV11-2
D gene: .
J gene: TRBJ2-1
clone size: .
CDR3 protein: CASSLDGSSYNEQFF
CDR3 DNA: TGTGCCAGCAGCTTAGACGGTAGCTCCTACAATGAGCAGTTCTTC

V gene: TRBV28
D gene: TRBD1
J gene: TRBJ1-1
clone size: .
CDR3 protein: CASRRTGGVGTEAFF
CDR3 DNA: TGTGCCAGCAGAAGAACAGGGGGAGTAGGCACTGAAGCTTTCTTT

V gene: TRBV24-1
D gene: .
J gene: TRBJ2-7
clone size: .
CDR3 protein: CATSGLGHEQYF
CDR3 DNA: TGTGCCACCAGTGGCTTGGGACATGAGCAGTACTTC

V gene: TRBV30
D gene: TRBD1
J gene: TRBJ1-2
clone size: .
CDR3 protein: CAWRAPWDRRNYGYTF
CDR3 DNA: TGTGCCTGGCGAGCCCCCTGGGACAGGAGGAACTATGGCTACACCTTC

V gene: TRBV19
D gene: TRBD2
J gene: TRBJ2-2
clone size: many
CDR3 protein: CASSPLAGVTGELFF
CDR3 DNA: TGTGCCAGTAGTCCATTAGCGGGAGTCACCGGGGAGCTGTTTTTT

V gene: TRBV6-6
D gene: .
J gene: TRBJ1-5
clone size: .
CDR3 protein: CASSPGGEPQHF
CDR3 DNA: TGTGCCAGCAGTCCTGGCGGGGAGCCCCAGCATTTT

V gene: TRBV7-9
D gene: .
J gene: TRBJ2-6
clone size: once
CDR3 protein: CASSLGPPGSGANVLTF
CDR3 DNA: TGTGCCAGCAGCTTAGGTCCCCCCGGGTCTGGGGCCAACGTCCTGACTTTC

V gene: TRBV19
D gene: TRBD1
J gene: TRBJ2-2
clone size: .
CDR3 protein: CASSFVDRAAGELFF
CDR3 DNA: TGTGCCAGTAGTTTCGTAGACAGGGCGGCCGGGGAGCTGTTTTTT

V gene: TRBV5-5
D gene: .
J gene: TRBJ1-5
clone size: .
CDR3 protein: CASSLGGQYSNQPQHF
CDR3 DNA: TGTGCCAGCAGCTTGGGGGGGCAATATAGCAATCAGCCCCAGCATTTT

V gene: TRBV12-3/TRBV12-4
D gene: TRBD2
J gene: TRBJ2-5
clone size: few
CDR3 protein: CASSLGLAETQYF
CDR3 DNA: TGTGCCAGCAGCCTGGGACTAGCTGAGACCCAGTACTTC

V gene: TRBV7-2
D gene: TRBD1
J gene: TRBJ2-5
clone size: few
CDR3 protein: CASSRRGQRQETQYF
CDR3 DNA: TGTGCCAGCAGCCGCCGGGGACAGCGACAAGAGACCCAGTACTTC

V gene: TRBV7-9
D gene: TRBD1
J gene: TRBJ2-3
clone size: few
CDR3 protein: CASKTQGAGTDTQYF
CDR3 DNA: TGTGCCAGCAAAACACAGGGGGCAGGCACAGATACGCAGTATTTT

V gene: TRBV19
D gene: .
J gene: TRBJ1-6
clone size: .
CDR3 protein: CASSIGGDSPLHF
CDR3 DNA: TGTGCCAGTAGTATAGGGGGGGACTCACCCCTCCACTTT

V gene: TRBV6-5
D gene: .
J gene: TRBJ2-5
clone size: once
CDR3 protein: CASSPSPSGETQYF
CDR3 DNA: TGTGCCAGCAGTCCTAGCCCTAGTGGAGAGACCCAGTACTTC

V gene: TRBV19
D gene: .
J gene: TRBJ1-6
clone size: .
CDR3 protein: CASSLNSPGSGGYNSPLHF
CDR3 DNA: TGTGCCAGCTCTCTCAACTCTCCCGGCTCGGGAGGGTATAATTCACCCCTCCACTTT

V gene: TRBV4-3
D gene: TRBD1
J gene: TRBJ1-3
clone size: .
CDR3 protein: CASSQDFRDRGIGNTIYF
CDR3 DNA: TGCGCCAGCAGCCAAGATTTCCGGGACAGGGGCATTGGAAACACCATATATTTT

V gene: TRBV27
D gene: TRBD1
J gene: TRBJ2-2
clone size: .
CDR3 protein: CASTLTGGSTGELFF
CDR3 DNA: TGTGCCAGCACCCTTACAGGGGGGTCCACCGGGGAGCTGTTTTTT

V gene: TRBV6-2/TRBV6-3
D gene: .
J gene: TRBJ1-2
clone size: .
CDR3 protein: CASSYALGGSHGYTF
CDR3 DNA: TGTGCCAGCAGTTACGCCCTGGGAGGGAGCCATGGCTACACCTTC

V gene: TRBV6-1
D gene: TRBD2
J gene: TRBJ2-1
clone size: .
CDR3 protein: CASSELAGGLYNEQFF
CDR3 DNA: TGTGCCAGCAGTGAACTAGCGGGAGGACTTTACAATGAGCAGTTCTTC

V gene: TRBV28
D gene: TRBD2
J gene: TRBJ2-5
clone size: few
CDR3 protein: CASSLAGGPRETQYF
CDR3 DNA: TGTGCCAGCAGTTTGGCGGGAGGGCCCAGGGAGACCCAGTACTTC

V gene: TRBV4-3
D gene: TRBD2
J gene: TRBJ2-2
clone size: .
CDR3 protein: CASSQSDLAGWNTGELFF
CDR3 DNA: TGCGCCAGCAGCCAATCCGATCTAGCGGGATGGAACACCGGGGAGCTGTTTTTT

V gene: TRBV19
D gene: TRBD1
J gene: TRBJ1-2
clone size: .
CDR3 protein: CASSIKGAPYGYTF
CDR3 DNA: TGTGCCAGTAGTATAAAGGGGGCTCCCTATGGCTACACCTTC

V gene: TRBV6-5
D gene: .
J gene: TRBJ1-5
clone size: .
CDR3 protein: CASSWGQSSNQPQHF
CDR3 DNA: TGTGCCAGCAGTTGGGGGCAGTCTAGCAATCAGCCCCAGCATTTT

V gene: TRBV7-9
D gene: TRBD1
J gene: TRBJ2-1
clone size: .
CDR3 protein: CASSFGGQQRQFF
CDR3 DNA: TGTGCCAGCAGCTTTGGGGGACAGCAAAGGCAGTTCTTC

V gene: TRBV5-1
D gene: TRBD2
J gene: TRBJ2-3
clone size: .
CDR3 protein: CASRRLAGGLDTQYF
CDR3 DNA: TGCGCCAGCAGGCGACTAGCGGGAGGTCTAGATACGCAGTATTTT

V gene: TRBV30
D gene: TRBD2
J gene: TRBJ2-1
clone size: .
CDR3 protein: CAWGGLAGITSNEQFF
CDR3 DNA: TGTGCCTGGGGGGGACTAGCGGGGATTACAAGCAATGAGCAGTTCTTC

V gene: TRBV18
D gene: .
J gene: TRBJ2-5
clone size: .
CDR3 protein: CASSEGSAQQETQYF
CDR3 DNA: TGTGCCAGCTCAGAGGGAAGCGCACAGCAAGAGACCCAGTACTTC

V gene: TRBV6-5
D gene: .
J gene: TRBJ1-1
clone size: .
CDR3 protein: CASRGGALGTEAFF
CDR3 DNA: TGTGCCAGCAGGGGGGGGGCGCTGGGCACTGAAGCTTTCTTT

V gene: TRBV6-5
D gene: TRBD1
J gene: TRBJ1-3
clone size: .
CDR3 protein: CASRTTGSTGNTIYF
CDR3 DNA: TGTGCCAGCAGAACGACAGGGTCGACTGGAAACACCATATATTTT

V gene: TRBV18
D gene: TRBD1
J gene: TRBJ1-5
clone size: once
CDR3 protein: CASSPPGQWGNQPQHF
CDR3 DNA: TGTGCCAGCTCACCACCGGGACAGTGGGGCAATCAGCCCCAGCATTTT

V gene: TRBV6-5
D gene: TRBD2
J gene: TRBJ2-2
clone size: .
CDR3 protein: CASSHGTSMAGELFF
CDR3 DNA: TGTGCCAGCAGCCACGGGACTAGCATGGCCGGGGAGCTGTTTTTT

V gene: TRBV9
D gene: TRBD2
J gene: TRBJ2-3
clone size: .
CDR3 protein: CASSARGLAGTHGADTQYF
CDR3 DNA: TGTGCCAGCAGCGCACGGGGACTAGCGGGAACACACGGTGCAGATACGCAGTATTTT

V gene: TRBV30
D gene: TRBD1
J gene: TRBJ1-1
clone size: .
CDR3 protein: CAWSETGQGLTNTEAFF
CDR3 DNA: TGTGCCTGGAGTGAAACAGGACAGGGGCTAACGAACACTGAAGCTTTCTTT

V gene: TRBV10-3
D gene: TRBD2
J gene: TRBJ2-1
clone size: .
CDR3 protein: CAISDALAGGGQFF
CDR3 DNA: TGTGCCATCAGTGATGCCCTAGCGGGAGGGGGGCAGTTCTTC

V gene: TRBV4-2
D gene: .
J gene: TRBJ1-1
clone size: few
CDR3 protein: CASSQVGGSTEAFF
CDR3 DNA: TGTGCCAGCAGCCAAGTGGGGGGATCCACTGAAGCTTTCTTT

V gene: TRBV30
D gene: TRBD1
J gene: TRBJ2-7
clone size: few
CDR3 protein: CAWSGGTGVYEQYF
CDR3 DNA: TGTGCCTGGAGTGGGGGGACAGGGGTTTACGAGCAGTACTTC

V gene: TRBV19
D gene: .
J gene: TRBJ2-6
clone size: .
CDR3 protein: CASRISPSGANVLTF
CDR3 DNA: TGTGCCTCCAGGATCTCCCCCTCTGGGGCCAACGTCCTGACTTTC

V gene: TRBV25-1
D gene: TRBD1
J gene: TRBJ1-4
clone size: .
CDR3 protein: CASPLGTGGEKLFF
CDR3 DNA: TGTGCCAGCCCTTTGGGGACAGGTGGCGAAAAACTGTTTTTT

V gene: TRBV6-6
D gene: .
J gene: TRBJ1-5
clone size: .
CDR3 protein: CASSYADSNQPQHF
CDR3 DNA: TGTGCCAGCAGTTACGCAGATAGCAATCAGCCCCAGCATTTT

V gene: TRBV2
D gene: TRBD1
J gene: TRBJ1-5
clone size: .
CDR3 protein: CASSFGQGTPQHF
CDR3 DNA: TGTGCCAGCAGTTTTGGACAGGGGACGCCCCAGCATTTT

V gene: TRBV11-2
D gene: .
J gene: TRBJ1-3
clone size: .
CDR3 protein: CASSLVEGNTIYF
CDR3 DNA: TGTGCCAGCAGCTTAGTGGAGGGAAACACCATATATTTT

V gene: TRBV18
D gene: .
J gene: TRBJ2-3
clone size: .
CDR3 protein: CASSGLSKDTQYF
CDR3 DNA: TGTGCCAGCTCAGGACTCAGCAAGGATACGCAGTATTTT

V gene: TRBV6-2/TRBV6-3
D gene: TRBD2
J gene: TRBJ2-1
clone size: .
CDR3 protein: CASSYSPLAGINEQFF
CDR3 DNA: TGTGCCAGCAGTTACTCCCCGCTAGCGGGGATCAATGAGCAGTTCTTC

V gene: TRBV5-6
D gene: TRBD1
J gene: TRBJ1-1
clone size: .
CDR3 protein: CASSLLGAQGANTEAFF
CDR3 DNA: TGTGCCAGCAGCTTGTTAGGGGCCCAGGGGGCAAACACTGAAGCTTTCTTT

V gene: TRBV30
D gene: .
J gene: TRBJ1-3
clone size: .
CDR3 protein: CAWSVDGGSETGNTIYF
CDR3 DNA: TGTGCCTGGAGTGTAGACGGGGGTTCAGAGACTGGAAACACCATATATTTT

V gene: TRBV12-3/TRBV12-4
D gene: .
J gene: TRBJ2-6
clone size: .
CDR3 protein: CASRSSGANVLTF
CDR3 DNA: TGTGCCAGCAGGAGCTCTGGGGCCAACGTCCTGACTTTC

V gene: TRBV5-1
D gene: TRBD1
J gene: TRBJ1-4
clone size: .
CDR3 protein: CASSEDRGSTNEKLFF
CDR3 DNA: TGCGCCAGCAGCGAAGACAGGGGATCAACTAATGAAAAACTGTTTTTT

V gene: TRBV5-1
D gene: .
J gene: TRBJ1-1
clone size: .
CDR3 protein: CASSLVAGNTEAFF
CDR3 DNA: TGCGCCAGCAGCTTGGTAGCGGGAAACACTGAAGCTTTCTTT

V gene: TRBV7-2
D gene: TRBD1
J gene: TRBJ2-4
clone size: .
CDR3 protein: CASSPGQVGKNIQYF
CDR3 DNA: TGTGCCAGCAGCCCCGGACAGGTCGGCAAAAACATTCAGTACTTC

V gene: TRBV28
D gene: .
J gene: TRBJ1-1
clone size: .
CDR3 protein: CASSLNTIGQAFF
CDR3 DNA: TGTGCCAGCAGTTTAAACACTATAGGCCAAGCTTTCTTT

V gene: TRBV28
D gene: TRBD1
J gene: TRBJ2-7
clone size: .
CDR3 protein: CASSPEGFGTGSYEQYF
CDR3 DNA: TGTGCCAGCAGTCCTGAGGGGTTCGGGACAGGGTCCTACGAGCAGTACTTC

V gene: TRBV7-9
D gene: .
J gene: TRBJ1-4
clone size: .
CDR3 protein: CASSGGAADEKLFF
CDR3 DNA: TGTGCCAGCAGCGGCGGGGCTGCCGATGAAAAACTGTTTTTT

V gene: TRBV27
D gene: TRBD1
J gene: TRBJ1-2
clone size: .
CDR3 protein: CASRNTGQRVSNYGYTF
CDR3 DNA: TGTGCCAGCAGAAACACGGGACAGCGAGTTTCAAACTATGGCTACACCTTC

V gene: TRBV10-2
D gene: .
J gene: TRBJ2-2
clone size: .
CDR3 protein: CASSLTGFANTGELFF
CDR3 DNA: TGCGCCAGCAGTCTTACAGGGTTCGCGAACACCGGGGAGCTGTTTTTT

V gene: TRBV25-1
D gene: .
J gene: TRBJ1-4
clone size: .
CDR3 protein: CASNPRGFNEKLFF
CDR3 DNA: TGTGCCAGCAATCCGAGGGGGTTCAATGAAAAACTGTTTTTT

V gene: TRBV7-9
D gene: .
J gene: TRBJ2-3
clone size: .
CDR3 protein: CASSPRGAEGADTQYF
CDR3 DNA: TGTGCCAGCAGCCCCCGTGGGGCGGAGGGTGCAGATACGCAGTATTTT

V gene: TRBV7-3
D gene: TRBD1
J gene: TRBJ1-1
clone size: .
CDR3 protein: CASSSQGTTEAFF
CDR3 DNA: TGTGCCAGCAGCTCACAGGGGACCACTGAAGCTTTCTTT

V gene: TRBV7-9
D gene: .
J gene: TRBJ2-7
clone size: .
CDR3 protein: CASSLAPGTYEQYF
CDR3 DNA: TGTGCCAGCAGCTTAGCACCGGGAACCTACGAGCAGTACTTC